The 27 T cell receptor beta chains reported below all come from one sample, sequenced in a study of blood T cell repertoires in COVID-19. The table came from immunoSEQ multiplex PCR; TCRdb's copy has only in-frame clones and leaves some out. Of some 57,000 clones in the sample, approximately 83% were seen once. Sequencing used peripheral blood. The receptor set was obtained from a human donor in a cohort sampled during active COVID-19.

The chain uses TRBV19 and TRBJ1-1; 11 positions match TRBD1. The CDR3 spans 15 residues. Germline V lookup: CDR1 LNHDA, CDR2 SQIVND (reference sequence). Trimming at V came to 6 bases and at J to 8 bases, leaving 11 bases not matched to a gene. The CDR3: CASSKEDRGLAEAFF. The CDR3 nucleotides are TGTGCCAGTAGCAAAGAGGACAGGGGGCTGGCCGAAGCTTTCTTT.

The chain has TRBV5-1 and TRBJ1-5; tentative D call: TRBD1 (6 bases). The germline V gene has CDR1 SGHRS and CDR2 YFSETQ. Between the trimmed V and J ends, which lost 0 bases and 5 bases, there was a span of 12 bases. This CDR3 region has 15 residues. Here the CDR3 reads CASSLGGQGYQPQHF. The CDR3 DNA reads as TGCGCCAGCAGCTTGGGAGGCCAGGGGTATCAGCCCCAGCATTTT.

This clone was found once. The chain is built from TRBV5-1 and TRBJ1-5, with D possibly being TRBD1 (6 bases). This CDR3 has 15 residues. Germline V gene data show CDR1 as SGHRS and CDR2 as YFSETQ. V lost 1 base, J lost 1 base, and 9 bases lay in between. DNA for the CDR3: TGCGCCAGCAGCTTGACCGGGACAAGCAATCAGCCCCAGCATTTT. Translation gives CASSLTGTSNQPQHF.

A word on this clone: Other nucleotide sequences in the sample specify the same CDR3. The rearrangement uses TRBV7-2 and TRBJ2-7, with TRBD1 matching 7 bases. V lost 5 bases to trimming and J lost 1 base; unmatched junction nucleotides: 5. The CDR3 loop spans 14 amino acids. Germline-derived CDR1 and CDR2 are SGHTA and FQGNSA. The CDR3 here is CASSLQGRSYEQYF. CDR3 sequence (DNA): TGTGCCAGCAGCCTACAGGGGAGATCCTACGAGCAGTACTTC.

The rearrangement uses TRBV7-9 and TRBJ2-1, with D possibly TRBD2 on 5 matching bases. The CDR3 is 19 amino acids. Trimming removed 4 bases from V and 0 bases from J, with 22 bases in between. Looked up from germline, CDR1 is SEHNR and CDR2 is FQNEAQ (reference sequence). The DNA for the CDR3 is TGTGCCAGCAGCTCGCCCTTAAGCGGCCCTACCAGCTCCTACAATGAGCAGTTCTTC. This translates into CASSSPLSGPTSSYNEQFF.

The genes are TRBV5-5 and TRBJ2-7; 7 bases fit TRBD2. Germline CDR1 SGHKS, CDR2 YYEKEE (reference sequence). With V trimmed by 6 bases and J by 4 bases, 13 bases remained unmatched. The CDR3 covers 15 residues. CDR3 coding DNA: TGTGCCAGCACCTCCCAGCGGGATATTAGGTACGAGCAGTACTTC. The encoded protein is CASTSQRDIRYEQYF. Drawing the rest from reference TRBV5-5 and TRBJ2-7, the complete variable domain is DAGVTQSPTHLIKTRGQQVTLRCSPISGHKSVSWYQQVLGQGPQFIFQYYEKEERGRGNFPDRFSARQFPNYSSELNVNALLLGDSALYLCASTSQRDIRYEQYFGPGTRLTVT.

The CDR3 DNA sequence: TGTGCCAGCAGTAAAGGGGGTCAACGGGGGAATGAGCAGTTCTTC. Amino acids: CASSKGGQRGNEQFF. The chain couples TRBV2 to TRBJ2-1, with D perhaps assigned TRBD1 or TRBD2 (6 bases each). The CDR3 runs to 15 residues. Trimming left V 5 bases short and J 7 bases short, with 18 bases between. Germline V CDR1 and CDR2: SNHLY, FYNNEI. The whole variable domain, remainder taken from reference TRBV2 and TRBJ2-1, is EPEVTQTPSHQVTQMGQEVILRCVPISNHLYFYWYRQILGQKVEFLVSFYNNEISEKSEIFDDQFSVERPDGSNFTLKIRSTKLEDSAMYFCASSKGGQRGNEQFFGPGTRLTVL.

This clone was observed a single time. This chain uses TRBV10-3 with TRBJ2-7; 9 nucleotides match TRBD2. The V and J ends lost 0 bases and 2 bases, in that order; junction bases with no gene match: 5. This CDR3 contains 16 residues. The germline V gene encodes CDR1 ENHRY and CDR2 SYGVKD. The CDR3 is CAISESTSGRPYEQYF. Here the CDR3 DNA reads TGTGCCATCAGTGAGTCGACTAGCGGAAGACCCTACGAGCAGTACTTC.

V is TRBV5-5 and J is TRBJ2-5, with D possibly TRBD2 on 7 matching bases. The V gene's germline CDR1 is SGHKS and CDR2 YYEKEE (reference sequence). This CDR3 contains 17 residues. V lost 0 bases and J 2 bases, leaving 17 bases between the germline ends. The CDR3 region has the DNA TGTGCCAGCAGCTTGGCTGCGGGGGCGGGGACGCAAGAGACCCAGTACTTC. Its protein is CASSLAAGAGTQETQYF.

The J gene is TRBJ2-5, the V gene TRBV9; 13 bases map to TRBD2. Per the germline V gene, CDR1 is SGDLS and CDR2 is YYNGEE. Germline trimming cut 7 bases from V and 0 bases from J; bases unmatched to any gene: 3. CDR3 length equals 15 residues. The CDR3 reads CASGTSGAYQETQYF. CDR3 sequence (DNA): TGTGCCAGCGGGACTAGCGGGGCGTACCAAGAGACCCAGTACTTC.

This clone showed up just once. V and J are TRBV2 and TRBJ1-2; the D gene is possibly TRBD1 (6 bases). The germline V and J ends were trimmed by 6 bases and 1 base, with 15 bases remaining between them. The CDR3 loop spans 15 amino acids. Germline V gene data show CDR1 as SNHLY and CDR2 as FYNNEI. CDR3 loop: CASRGVQGINYGYTF. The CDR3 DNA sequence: TGTGCCAGCAGAGGAGTTCAGGGGATTAACTATGGCTACACCTTC.

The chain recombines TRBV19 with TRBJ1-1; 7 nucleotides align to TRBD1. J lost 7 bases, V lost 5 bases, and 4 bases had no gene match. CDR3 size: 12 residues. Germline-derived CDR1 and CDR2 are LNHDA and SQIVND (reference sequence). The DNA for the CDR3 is TGTGCCAGTAGTCTCAGGACAGGTGAAGCTTTCTTT. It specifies CASSLRTGEAFF.

The CDR3 loop is CASSLGAAYNEKLFF. In nucleotides, the CDR3 is TGTGCCAGCAGCTTGGGGGCAGCATATAATGAAAAACTGTTTTTT. The rearrangement joins TRBV5-4 to TRBJ1-4; D remains ambiguous. Trimming stripped 0 bases from V and 4 bases from J, with 10 bases between. Per the germline V gene, CDR1 is SGHNT and CDR2 is YYREEE (reference sequence). The CDR3 contains 15 residues. Based on the CDR3 plus reference TRBV5-4 and TRBJ1-4, the full variable domain is ETGVTQSPTHLIKTRGQQVTLRCSSQSGHNTVSWYQQALGQGPQFIFQYYREEENGRGNFPPRFSGLQFPNYSSELNVNALELDDSALYLCASSLGAAYNEKLFFGSGTQLSVL.

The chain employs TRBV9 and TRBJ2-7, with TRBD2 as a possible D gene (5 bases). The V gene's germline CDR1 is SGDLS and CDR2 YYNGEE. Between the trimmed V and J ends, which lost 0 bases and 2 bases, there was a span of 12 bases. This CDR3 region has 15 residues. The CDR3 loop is CASSVVPEGTYEQYF. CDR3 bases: TGTGCCAGCAGCGTAGTGCCTGAGGGCACCTACGAGCAGTACTTC.

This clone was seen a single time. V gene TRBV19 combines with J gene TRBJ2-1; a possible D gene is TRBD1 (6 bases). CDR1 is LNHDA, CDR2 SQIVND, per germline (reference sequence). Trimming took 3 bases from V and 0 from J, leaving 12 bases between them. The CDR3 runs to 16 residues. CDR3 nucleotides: TGTGCCAGTAGTATTGGCGACAGGCCCTCCTACAATGAGCAGTTCTTC. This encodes CASSIGDRPSYNEQFF.

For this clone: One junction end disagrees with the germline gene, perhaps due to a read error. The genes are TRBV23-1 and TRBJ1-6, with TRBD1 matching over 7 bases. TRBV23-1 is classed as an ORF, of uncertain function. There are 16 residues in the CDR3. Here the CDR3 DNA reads TGCGCCAGCAGTAAATCCGACAGGGACGTTAATTCACCCCTCCACTTT. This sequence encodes CASSKSDRDVNSPLHF.

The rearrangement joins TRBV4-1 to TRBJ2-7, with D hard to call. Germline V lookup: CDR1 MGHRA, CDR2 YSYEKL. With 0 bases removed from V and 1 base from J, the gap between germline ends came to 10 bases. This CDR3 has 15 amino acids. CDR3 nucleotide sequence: TGCGCCAGCAGCCAAGAGAGTCGATTGTCCTACGAGCAGTACTTC. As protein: CASSQESRLSYEQYF.

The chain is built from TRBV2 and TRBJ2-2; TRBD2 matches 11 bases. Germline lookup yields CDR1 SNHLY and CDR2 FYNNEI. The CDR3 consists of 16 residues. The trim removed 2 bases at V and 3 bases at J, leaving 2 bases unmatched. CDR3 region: CASSEMGLADTGELFF. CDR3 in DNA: TGTGCCAGCAGTGAAATGGGACTAGCGGACACCGGGGAGCTGTTTTTT.

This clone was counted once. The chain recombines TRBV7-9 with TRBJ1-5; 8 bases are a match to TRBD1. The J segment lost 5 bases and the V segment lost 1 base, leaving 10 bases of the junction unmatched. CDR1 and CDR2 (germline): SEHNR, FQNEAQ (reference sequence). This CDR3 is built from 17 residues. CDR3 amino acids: CASSLGNRDRMHQPQHF. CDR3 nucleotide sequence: TGTGCCAGCAGCTTAGGTAACCGGGACAGGATGCATCAGCCCCAGCATTTT.

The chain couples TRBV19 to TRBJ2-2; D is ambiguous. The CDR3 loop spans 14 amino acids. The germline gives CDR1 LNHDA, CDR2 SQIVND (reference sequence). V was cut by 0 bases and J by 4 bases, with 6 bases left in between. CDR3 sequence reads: CASSIERFTGELFF. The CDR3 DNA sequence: TGTGCCAGTAGTATAGAGAGATTCACCGGGGAGCTGTTTTTT.

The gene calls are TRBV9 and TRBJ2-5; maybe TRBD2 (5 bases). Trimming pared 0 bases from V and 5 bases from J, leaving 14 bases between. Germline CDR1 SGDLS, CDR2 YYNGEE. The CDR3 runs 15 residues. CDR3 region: CASSVGEGVRETQYF. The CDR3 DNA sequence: TGTGCCAGCAGCGTAGGTGAGGGAGTGAGGGAGACCCAGTACTTC. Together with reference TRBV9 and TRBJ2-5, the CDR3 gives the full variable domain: DSGVTQTPKHLITATGQRVTLRCSPRSGDLSVYWYQQSLDQGLQFLIQYYNGEERAKGNILERFSAQQFPDLHSELNLSSLELGDSALYFCASSVGEGVRETQYFGPGTRLLVL.

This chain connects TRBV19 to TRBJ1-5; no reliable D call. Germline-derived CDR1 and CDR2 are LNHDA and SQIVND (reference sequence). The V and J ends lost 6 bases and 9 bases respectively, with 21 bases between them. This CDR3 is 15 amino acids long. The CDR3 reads CASSFNGNGDPPQHF. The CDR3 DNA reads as TGTGCCAGTAGCTTTAATGGTAACGGTGATCCGCCCCAGCATTTT.

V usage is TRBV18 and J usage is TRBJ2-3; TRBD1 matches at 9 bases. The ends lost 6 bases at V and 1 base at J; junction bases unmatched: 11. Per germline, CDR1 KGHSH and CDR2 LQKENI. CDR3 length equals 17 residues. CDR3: CASSPIGQGRGTDTQYF. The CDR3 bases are TGTGCCAGCTCGCCTATTGGACAGGGGAGGGGCACAGATACGCAGTATTTT.

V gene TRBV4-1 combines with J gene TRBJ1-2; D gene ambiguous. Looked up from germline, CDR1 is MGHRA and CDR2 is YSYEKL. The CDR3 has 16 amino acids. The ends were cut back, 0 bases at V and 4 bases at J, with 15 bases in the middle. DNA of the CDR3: TGCGCCAGCAGCCAAGATCGCGGCCCTCAGCCCTATGGCTACACCTTC. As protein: CASSQDRGPQPYGYTF.

CDR3 DNA sequence: TGTGCCAGCAGCCTTAGCGGGTTTACAGGGCAAGAGACCCAGTACTTC. Protein sequence: CASSLSGFTGQETQYF. The chain recombines TRBV5-4 with TRBJ2-5; maybe TRBD2 (7 bases). With 4 bases removed from V and 2 bases from J, the gap between germline ends came to 18 bases. The CDR3 consists of 16 residues. Germline V gene sequence: CDR1 SGHNT, CDR2 YYREEE (reference sequence).

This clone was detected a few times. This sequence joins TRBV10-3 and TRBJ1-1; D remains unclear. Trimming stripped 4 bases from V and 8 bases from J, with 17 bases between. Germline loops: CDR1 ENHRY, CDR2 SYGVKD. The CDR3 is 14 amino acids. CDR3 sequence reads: CAISVGPSGREAFF. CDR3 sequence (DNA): TGTGCCATCAGTGTTGGGCCCTCCGGGAGAGAAGCTTTCTTT.

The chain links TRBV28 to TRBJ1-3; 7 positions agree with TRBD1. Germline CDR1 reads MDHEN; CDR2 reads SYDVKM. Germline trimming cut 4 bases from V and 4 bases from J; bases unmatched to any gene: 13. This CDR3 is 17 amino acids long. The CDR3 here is CASSSLRGPRPGNTIYF. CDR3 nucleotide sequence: TGTGCCAGCAGTTCGCTGAGGGGGCCCCGGCCGGGAAACACCATATATTTT.